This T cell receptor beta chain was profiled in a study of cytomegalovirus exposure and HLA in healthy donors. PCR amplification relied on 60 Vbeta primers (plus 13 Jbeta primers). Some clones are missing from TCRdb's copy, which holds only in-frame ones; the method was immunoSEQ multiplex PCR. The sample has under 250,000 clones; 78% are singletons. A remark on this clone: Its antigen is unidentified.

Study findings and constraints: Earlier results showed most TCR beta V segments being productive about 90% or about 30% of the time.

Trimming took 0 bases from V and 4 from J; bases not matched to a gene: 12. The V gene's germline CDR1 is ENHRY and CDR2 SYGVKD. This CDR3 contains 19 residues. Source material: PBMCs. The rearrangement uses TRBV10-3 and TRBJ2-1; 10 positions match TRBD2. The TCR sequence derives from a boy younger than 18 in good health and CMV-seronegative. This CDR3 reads CAISESGGVAGGRYNEQFF. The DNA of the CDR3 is TGTGCCATCAGTGAGTCGGGAGGGGTAGCGGGGGGCCGATACAATGAGCAGTTCTTC.